Each of the 8 T cell receptor beta chains below was sequenced from the same sample in a study of tumor and adjacent non-tumor tissue in lung cancer. RNA was extracted from bulk tissue without any cell sorting. The library came from three nested PCR rounds adapted from ARM-PCR protocols. TCRdb fed the multiplex PCR reads into MiXCR, producing one record per CDR3 protein. Seen here are about 68,000 distinct CDR3 sequences, almost 60% observed once, and the top ten hold about 19%. Sequencing was performed on lung tumor tissue. The receptors come from a man aged 50-60 years with non-small cell lung cancer.

Note on this clonotype: It may be a read error: a sequence one base away is much more abundant. The genes are TRBV28 and TRBJ1-5, with D maybe TRBD1 (5 bases). This CDR3 is built from 15 residues. With 1 base removed from V and 3 bases from J, the gap between germline ends came to 10 bases. The germline V gene has CDR1 MDHEN and CDR2 SYDVKM. Here the CDR3 reads CASSLSDSLNQPQHF. The CDR3 DNA sequence: TGTGCCAGCAGTTTATCTGACAGCCTCAATCAGCCCCAGCATTTT.

This clonotype was detected many times. V and J are TRBV6-1 and TRBJ2-7, with D perhaps given as TRBD1 or TRBD2 (5 bases each). The CDR3 is 15 amino acids. Germline CDR1 MNHNS, CDR2 SASEGT. V gave up 1 base and J gave up 0 bases, with 10 bases separating them. As DNA, the CDR3 is TGTGCCAGCAGTGAAGGAGGGGATCCCTCCTACGAGCAGTACTTC. Encoded protein: CASSEGGDPSYEQYF.

This clonotype was seen a single time. Germline is not matched at one junction end, which may reflect a read error. The chain couples TRBV6-1 to TRBJ2-7; perhaps TRBD2 as D (5 bases). This CDR3 region has 12 residues. Germline CDR1 and CDR2: MNHNS and SASEGT. The CDR3 region is CANSEGRVEQYF. CDR3 DNA sequence: TGTGCCAACAGTGAGGGCCGTGTCGAGCAGTACTTC.

This clonotype was detected ten times or more. The chain couples TRBV5-6 to TRBJ2-2, with 11 bases identical to TRBD2. The CDR3 length is 16 residues. V was pared by 3 bases and J by 4 bases, with 5 bases of the junction left unmatched. Germline-derived CDR1 and CDR2 are SGHDT and YYEEEE. Written as DNA, the CDR3 is TGTGCCAGCAGCTCCCAGGGACTAGCGGTCACCGGGGAGCTGTTTTTT. Amino acid sequence: CASSSQGLAVTGELFF.

Concerning this clonotype itself: A read error may explain this, as a much larger clone is one base away. This chain uses TRBV6-5 with TRBJ1-6; TRBD1 matches 9 bases. V dropped 7 bases and J dropped 13; count of bases not matched to a gene: 14. The germline gives CDR1 MNHEY, CDR2 SVGAGI. CDR3 length: 15 residues. The CDR3 region is CASTAAWDRVDPLHF. CDR3 nucleotide sequence: TGTGCCAGCACTGCAGCCTGGGACAGGGTAGATCCCCTCCACTTT.

For this clonotype: It is likely a read error, because the conserved phenylalanine at the end of the CDR3 is missing. The DNA is omitted, as the CDR3 cannot be located on it reliably, and the CDR3 follows TCRdb's listing. J is TRBJ2-7 and V is TRBV5-5. From its first to its last residue, the CDR3 has 12 amino acids. Germline CDR1 and CDR2: SGHKS and YYEKEE (reference sequence). CDR3 in amino acids: CASSSVGYEHYY.

This clonotype was seen only once. A junction boundary mismatches the germline segment, possibly from a read error. The genes are TRBV28 and TRBJ2-1; D perhaps matches TRBD2 (6 bases). Germline V lookup: CDR1 MDHEN, CDR2 SYDVKM. The CDR3 consists of 12 residues. The CDR3 reads CACSPPRGKQFF. For the CDR3, the DNA is TGTGCCTGCAGTCCACCCCGGGGGAAGCAGTTCTTC.

Notes on this clonotype: A read error may be the cause here, since a much bigger clone is one base away. The rearrangement uses TRBV20-1 and TRBJ2-7, with 8 bases aligning to TRBD1. This CDR3 contains 14 residues. The V gene's germline CDR1 is DFQATT and CDR2 SNEGSKA (reference sequence). The CDR3 sequence is CNARDRDRHDEQYF. The CDR3 DNA sequence: TGCAATGCTAGAGACCGGGACAGGCATGACGAGCAGTACTTC.